A selection of T cell receptor beta chains follows, all from one sample in a study of breast tumors, draining lymph nodes, adjacent tissues. MiXCR, applied by TCRdb to the multiplex PCR reads, yields one record per CDR3 protein. The sample has approximately 100,000 distinct CDR3 sequences, around 20% seen once. The specimen sequenced was axillary lymph node tissue. These TCRs come from a female donor with breast cancer. Some clones in this sample may be carry-over from other donors' samples. The CDR3 runs from the conserved cysteine through the conserved F or W. A D gene is named only where the DNA matches it firmly. Clone size, where shown, is once, few, many, or a class for clones that have expanded.

J | D | size | V | CDR3 | DNA
TRBJ1-2 | NA | NA | TRBV12-3/TRBV12-4 | CASSLSGTNEKLFFGYTF | NA
TRBJ2-7 | TRBD2 | many | TRBV3-1 | CASSQGKRGYEQYF | TGTGCCAGCAGCCAAGGGAAGCGGGGCTACGAGCAGTACTTC
TRBJ2-7 | NA | many | TRBV12-3/TRBV12-4 | CASSLEPGPYEQYF | TGTGCCAGCAGTCTCGAACCCGGACCCTACGAGCAGTACTTC
TRBJ2-5 | NA | many | TRBV11-3 | CASSLRATGSIETQYF | TGTGCCAGCAGCTTAAGAGCGACAGGATCTATAGAGACCCAGTACTTC
TRBJ2-7 | TRBD2 | many | TRBV28 | CASSPSGTNEQYF | TGTGCCAGCAGCCCCTCCGGGACTAACGAGCAGTACTTC
TRBJ2-1 | NA | many | TRBV6-2/TRBV6-3 | CASSYEEGVYNEQFF | TGTGCCAGCAGTTACGAGGAGGGAGTCTACAATGAGCAGTTCTTC
TRBJ2-3 | TRBD2 | NA | TRBV28 | CASSLPGGIGTDTQYF | TGTGCCAGCAGTTTACCGGGAGGTATCGGGACAGATACGCAGTATTTT
TRBJ1-2 | NA | many | TRBV6-6 | CASSQGGPNYGYTF | TGTGCCAGCAGCCAAGGGGGGCCTAACTATGGCTACACCTTC
TRBJ2-3 | NA | many | TRBV20-1 | CSASPSLGSGRTDTQYF | TGCAGTGCCTCCCCTAGTCTAGGCAGCGGACGCACAGATACGCAGTATTTT
TRBJ2-7 | NA | many | TRBV10-3 | CAISESGYRYEQYF | TGTGCCATCAGTGAGTCAGGGTATCGGTACGAGCAGTACTTC
TRBJ1-6 | NA | many | TRBV30 | CAWRGATGNSPLHF | TGTGCCTGGAGGGGGGCTACAGGGAATTCACCCCTCCACTTT
TRBJ2-5 | NA | many | TRBV2 | CASLGASVGTQETQYF | TGTGCCAGCCTGGGGGCCTCAGTGGGGACTCAAGAGACCCAGTACTTC
TRBJ2-3 | NA | many | TRBV7-2 | CASSLDLTRDTQYF | TGTGCCAGCAGCTTAGACCTAACTAGGGATACGCAGTATTTT
TRBJ1-5 | NA | many | TRBV28 | CASGRTAGLWHF | TGTGCCAGCGGACGGACAGCAGGTTTGTGGCATTTT
TRBJ1-5 | NA | NA | TRBV28 | CASTRGGEGNQPQHF | TGTGCCAGCACTCGGGGGGGGGAGGGCAATCAGCCCCAGCATTTT
TRBJ2-7 | NA | many | TRBV20-1 | CSARGLSREQYF | TGCAGTGCTAGAGGCCTGAGCCGGGAACAGTACTTC
TRBJ2-2 | NA | few | TRBV6-1 | CASSEDSRRNTGELFF | TGTGCCAGCAGCGAAGACAGCCGGAGGAACACCGGGGAGCTGTTTTTT
TRBJ1-2 | NA | many | TRBV5-1 | CASRSGDISYGYTF | TGCGCCAGCCGTTCAGGGGATATTTCCTATGGCTACACCTTC
TRBJ1-5 | TRBD1 | NA | TRBV28 | CASRHPGQGPVGNQPQHF | TGTGCCAGCAGGCATCCGGGACAGGGCCCTGTGGGCAATCAGCCCCAGCATTTT
TRBJ1-5 | NA | many | TRBV7-2 | CASSSRTKDSPNRPQHF | TGTGCCAGCAGTTCTAGGACCAAAGACAGTCCCAATCGGCCCCAGCATTTT
TRBJ2-7 | NA | many | TRBV4-1 | CASSQDPAASYEQYF | TGCGCCAGCAGCCAGGACCCAGCGGCATCCTACGAGCAGTACTTC
TRBJ1-6 | NA | NA | TRBV7-9 | CASSIVSSSNSPIHF | TGTGCCAGCAGCATAGTGTCGTCTTCGAATTCACCCATCCACTTT
TRBJ1-2 | NA | many | TRBV6-6 | CARLLWGNPPLCGYTF | TGTGCCAGACTCCTCTGGGGAAACCCTCCCCTTTGCGGCTACACCTTC
TRBJ1-5 | NA | many | TRBV12-3/TRBV12-4 | CASSPPGSDQHF | TGTGCCAGCAGTCCCCCCGGGAGCGACCAGCATTTT
TRBJ1-4 | NA | many | TRBV6-5 | CASRTLGTGGEKLFF | TGTGCCAGCAGAACGCTGGGGACTGGGGGGGAAAAACTGTTTTTT
TRBJ1-3 | NA | NA | TRBV3-1 | CASSQDLVFPGNTIYF | TGTGCCAGCAGCCAAGATCTGGTGTTCCCTGGAAACACCATATATTTT
TRBJ2-5 | NA | NA | TRBV28 | CASSIRTRPQETQYF | TGTGCCAGCAGCATCCGGACACGGCCTCAAGAGACCCAGTACTTC
TRBJ1-1 | NA | NA | TRBV5-6 | CASSFGVGNTEAFF | TGTGCCAGCAGCTTTGGGGTAGGGAACACTGAAGCTTTCTTT
TRBJ2-2 | NA | many | TRBV15 | CATSSPGRNTGELFF | TGTGCCACCAGCAGCCCGGGACGGAACACCGGGGAGCTGTTTTTT
TRBJ1-2 | NA | NA | TRBV5-1 | CASSLDSLMGGYTF | TGCGCCAGCAGCTTGGACTCCCTAATGGGGGGCTACACCTTC
TRBJ2-5 | TRBD2 | many | TRBV12-3/TRBV12-4 | CASSGTSGGAGETQYF | TGTGCCAGCAGTGGGACTAGCGGGGGGGCGGGAGAGACCCAGTACTTC
TRBJ2-7 | NA | many | TRBV4-1 | CASSHDAGYEQYF | TGCGCCAGCAGCCACGATGCGGGCTACGAGCAGTACTTC
TRBJ1-1 | NA | NA | TRBV2 | CASRTGAMNTEAFF | TGTGCCAGCAGGACAGGCGCCATGAACACTGAAGCTTTCTTT
TRBJ1-3 | TRBD1 | many | TRBV6-1 | CASRDRVPSGNTIYF | TGTGCCAGCAGGGACAGGGTACCATCTGGAAACACCATATATTTT
TRBJ1-2 | NA | many | TRBV18 | CASSPGDGYTF | TGTGCCAGCTCTCCAGGAGATGGCTACACCTTC
TRBJ2-3 | NA | many | TRBV5-1 | CASSLVERRSSDTQYF | TGCGCCAGCAGCTTGGTGGAACGCCGAAGTTCAGATACGCAGTATTTT
TRBJ2-2 | NA | many | TRBV29-1 | CSAKSGPNTGELFF | TGCAGCGCTAAATCGGGACCGAACACCGGGGAGCTGTTTTTT
TRBJ2-7 | NA | many | TRBV2 | CASGRTRSAYEQYF | TGTGCCAGCGGTCGTACTAGATCTGCGTACGAGCAGTACTTC
TRBJ1-2 | TRBD1 | many | TRBV20-1 | CSAWTGYGYTF | TGCAGTGCTTGGACAGGGTATGGCTACACCTTC
TRBJ1-2 | TRBD1 | few | TRBV5-1 | CASSFGQGNYCYTF | TGCGCCAGCAGCTTCGGACAGGGGAACTATTGCTACACCTTC
TRBJ2-5 | NA | many | TRBV19 | CASSIRADGQETQYF | TGTGCCAGTAGTATTAGGGCGGACGGGCAAGAGACCCAGTACTTC
TRBJ2-1 | TRBD2 | many | TRBV4-1 | CASSPPLAEQFF | TGCGCCAGCAGCCCTCCACTAGCGGAGCAGTTCTTC
TRBJ2-2 | TRBD1 | few | TRBV5-1 | CASSLGTGAGTGELFF | TGCGCCAGCAGCTTGGGGACAGGGGCTGGTACCGGGGAGCTGTTTTTT
TRBJ1-4 | TRBD1 | NA | TRBV5-1 | CASSRGQGGEELFF | TGCGCCAGCAGCCGTGGACAGGGGGGTGAAGAACTGTTTTTC
TRBJ2-5 | NA | many | TRBV12-3/TRBV12-4 | CASSASRDGETQYF | TGTGCCAGCAGTGCCTCCAGGGACGGAGAGACCCAGTACTTC
TRBJ1-1 | TRBD1 | few | TRBV5-8 | CASRPQGAEVAEAFF | TGTGCCAGCAGGCCACAGGGGGCAGAGGTAGCTGAAGCTTTCTTT
TRBJ1-5 | TRBD1 | many | TRBV6-5 | CASSYGPGTGVGSNQPQHF | TGTGCCAGCAGTTACGGTCCCGGGACAGGGGTCGGAAGCAATCAGCCCCAGCATTTT